This TCR beta chain came from a study of post-analysis software for immune sequencing data. Study background: Disease trajectories encompassed relapsing-remitting, secondary progressive and progressive-relapsing multiple sclerosis. General study points: Among a few TRBV segments more frequent in patients than controls were TRBV5-6, TRBV5-1 and TRBV20-1. Multiple sclerosis patients showed significantly lower normalized Chao1 diversity than controls did. Clustering by F measure revealed strong co-clustering among samples prepared together in one batch.

This clonotype has a handful of counts. The antigen remains undetermined. Unique molecular identifiers tagged the TCR beta cDNA libraries. One entry per CDR3 protein results from TCRdb running MiXCR on the PCR reads. The repertoire holds about 540,000 distinct CDR3 sequences, under 40% seen once, with 6% in the top ten. CDR1 and CDR2 from the germline V gene are SQVTM and ANQGSEA. The length of the CDR3 is 12 residues. The germline V and J ends were trimmed by 4 bases and 8 bases, with 14 bases remaining between them. Sample: blood. This TCR derives from a girl younger than 18 with multiple sclerosis. The chain recombines TRBV29-1 with TRBJ1-2, with D possibly being TRBD1 (5 bases). CDR3 coding DNA: TGCAGCGTTGCCCTTCGGGGGGGAGGCTACACCTTC. It codes for CSVALRGGGYTF.